This T cell receptor beta chain was identified during a study of blood T cell repertoires in COVID-19. Assay used: immunoSEQ multiplex PCR; TCRdb lists only in-frame clones, some missing. The profile shows about 150,000 clones, 75% to 80% of them singletons. Trimming pared 6 bases from V and 4 bases from J, leaving 2 bases between. This CDR3 spans 10 amino acids. V and J are TRBV12-3 or TRBV12-4 and TRBJ2-3; no definite D call. Sequencing was performed on peripheral blood. The TCR was taken from a man older than 75 with acute or convalescent COVID-19. DNA of the CDR3: TGTGCCAGCAGCGCAGATACGCAGTATTTT. Its protein is CASSADTQYF.